This note documents a single T cell receptor (beta chain) sequence. Its antigen is as yet unknown. TCRdb re-called the reads through MiXCR, storing one row per CDR3 protein. The table lists about 330,000 distinct CDR3 sequences, roughly 34% of them singletons. The sample is drawn from a study of T cell repertoires in cytomegalovirus infection. The study's findings and limits: What dominated the ex vivo response were HLA-C-restricted CMV-specific TCR beta clonotypes.

The V gene lost 0 bases and the J gene lost 4 bases, with 21 bases spanning the gap. There are 19 residues in the CDR3. Germline CDR1 is SGHVS and CDR2 is FQNEAQ. The chain joins TRBV7-8 to TRBJ2-2, with D maybe TRBD2 (7 bases). The sample here was cultured PBMCs, taken from culture after CMV antigen stimulation. The origin of this receptor is a human donor in good health (CMV status not recorded). Some clones in this sample may be carry-over from other donors' samples. The CDR3 DNA sequence: TGTGCCAGCAGCTTAGCGCTCAGTCTCCGGGGGGCGGGCACCGGGGAGCTGTTTTTT. This sequence encodes CASSLALSLRGAGTGELFF. The full variable domain, completed using reference TRBV7-8 and TRBJ2-2, is GAGVSQSPRYKVAKRGQDVALRCDPISGHVSLFWYQQALGQGPEFLTYFQNEAQLDKSGLPSDRFFAERPEGSVSTLKIQRTQQEDSAVYLCASSLALSLRGAGTGELFFGEGSRLTVL.